This T cell receptor (beta chain) was recovered during a study of response to subunit inactivated influenza vaccine. Study-wide results and limits: After each seasonal influenza vaccination, few new T cells are recruited, the authors suggested.

The CDR3 loop spans 14 amino acids. Trimming pared 4 bases from V and 5 bases from J, leaving 15 bases between. Germline V CDR1 and CDR2: SGDLS, YYNGEE. TCRdb itself ran the RT-PCR reads through MiXCR, one entry per CDR3 protein. The table shows 500,000 to 600,000 distinct CDR3 sequences, with roughly 15% occurring only once. In this sample, this clonotype turned up once. The target antigen is unknown. Sequenced here: PBMCs from blood, sampled roughly 12 days after vaccination. The chain recombines TRBV9 with TRBJ2-5; D is possibly TRBD2 (6 bases). The origin of this receptor is a man over 45 who received an inactivated influenza vaccine. DNA of the CDR3: TGTGCCAGCAGCCAGACGGGGGTAATTGAGACCCAGTACTTC. Translated: CASSQTGVIETQYF.